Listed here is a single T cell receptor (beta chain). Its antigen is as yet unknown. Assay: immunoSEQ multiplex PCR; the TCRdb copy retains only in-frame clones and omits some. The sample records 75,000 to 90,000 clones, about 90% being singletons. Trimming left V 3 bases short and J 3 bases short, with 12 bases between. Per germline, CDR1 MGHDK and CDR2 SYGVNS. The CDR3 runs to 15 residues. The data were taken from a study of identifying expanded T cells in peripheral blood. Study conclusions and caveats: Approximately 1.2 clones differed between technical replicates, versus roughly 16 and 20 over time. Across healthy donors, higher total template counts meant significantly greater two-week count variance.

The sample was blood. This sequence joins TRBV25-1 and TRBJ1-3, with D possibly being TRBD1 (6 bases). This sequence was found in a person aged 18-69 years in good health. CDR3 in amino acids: CASSDWGAVGNTIYF. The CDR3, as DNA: TGTGCCAGCAGTGATTGGGGGGCCGTTGGAAACACCATATATTTT.